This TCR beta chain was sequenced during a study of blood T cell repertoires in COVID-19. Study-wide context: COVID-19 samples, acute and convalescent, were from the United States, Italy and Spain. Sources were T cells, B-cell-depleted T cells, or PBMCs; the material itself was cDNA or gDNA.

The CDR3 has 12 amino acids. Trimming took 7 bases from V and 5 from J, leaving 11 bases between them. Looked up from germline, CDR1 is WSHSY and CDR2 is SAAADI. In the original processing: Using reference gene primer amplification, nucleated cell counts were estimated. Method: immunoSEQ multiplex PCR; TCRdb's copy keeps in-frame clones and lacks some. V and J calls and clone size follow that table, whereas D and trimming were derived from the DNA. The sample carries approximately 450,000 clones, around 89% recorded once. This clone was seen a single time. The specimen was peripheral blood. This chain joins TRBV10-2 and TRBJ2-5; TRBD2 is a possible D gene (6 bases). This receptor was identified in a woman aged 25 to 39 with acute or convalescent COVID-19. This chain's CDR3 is CASTAGRETQYF. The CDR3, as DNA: TGCGCCAGCACTGCAGGGAGGGAGACCCAGTACTTC.